Reported below is one T cell receptor beta chain. These data come from a study of blood T cell repertoires in COVID-19. In the original analysis: Reference gene primer amplification yielded estimated nucleated cell counts. Some clones are missing from TCRdb's copy, which holds only in-frame ones; the method was immunoSEQ multiplex PCR. The V and J calls and clone size are taken from that table; D and trimming were inferred from the DNA. The data hold about 110,000 clones, with 70% to 90% observed a single time. The V and J ends lost 1 base and 5 bases, in that order; junction bases with no gene match: 10. Germline CDR1 is MGHDK and CDR2 is SYGVNS. The CDR3 loop spans 18 amino acids.

This receptor was obtained from a woman aged 45 to 65 with acute or convalescent COVID-19. This chain joins TRBV25-1 and TRBJ2-5, with 13 bases fitting TRBD2. Sequenced sample: peripheral blood. CDR3 residues: CASSEWTSGGLLGETQYF. The CDR3 region has the DNA TGTGCCAGCAGTGAATGGACTAGCGGGGGCCTACTTGGGGAGACCCAGTACTTC.